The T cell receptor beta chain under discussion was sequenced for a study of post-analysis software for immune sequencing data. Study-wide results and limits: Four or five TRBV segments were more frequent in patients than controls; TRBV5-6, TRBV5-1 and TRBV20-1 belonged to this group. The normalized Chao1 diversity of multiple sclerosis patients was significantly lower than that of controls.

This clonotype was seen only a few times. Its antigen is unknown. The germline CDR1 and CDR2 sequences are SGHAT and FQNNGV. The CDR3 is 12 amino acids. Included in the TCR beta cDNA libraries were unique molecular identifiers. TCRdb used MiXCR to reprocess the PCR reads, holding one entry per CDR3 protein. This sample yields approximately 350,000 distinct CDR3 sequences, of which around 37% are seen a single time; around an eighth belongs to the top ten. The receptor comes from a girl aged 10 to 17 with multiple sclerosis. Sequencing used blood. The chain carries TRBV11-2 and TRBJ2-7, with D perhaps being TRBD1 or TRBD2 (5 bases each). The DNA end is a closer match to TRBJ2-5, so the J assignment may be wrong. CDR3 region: CASSPTGGTQYF. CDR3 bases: TGTGCCAGCAGCCCTACTGGGGGGACCCAGTACTTC.